The 26 T cell receptor beta chains listed next were all sequenced from one sample in a study of blood T cell repertoires in COVID-19. The repertoire was sequenced with immunoSEQ multiplex PCR; TCRdb's copy has only in-frame clones and lacks some. Of about 160,000 clones listed, about four fifths are singletons. The sequenced sample consisted of peripheral blood. These receptor sequences come from an older man who had recovered from COVID-19.

The chain carries TRBV5-1 and TRBJ1-6; D might be TRBD1 (6 bases). The CDR3 is 15 amino acids. Per germline, CDR1 SGHRS and CDR2 YFSETQ. V lost 0 bases and J 8 bases, leaving 12 bases between the germline ends. CDR3 residues: CASSLAGRGYSPLHF. DNA of the CDR3: TGCGCCAGCAGCTTGGCCGGCAGGGGTTATTCACCCCTCCACTTT.

This clone was observed many times. The chain is built from TRBV5-6 and TRBJ1-2; unclear D gene. The germline V gene encodes CDR1 SGHDT and CDR2 YYEEEE. This CDR3 is built from 12 residues. With 4 bases removed from V and 6 bases from J, the gap between germline ends came to 10 bases. Written as DNA, the CDR3 is TGTGCCAGCAGCCCCGACTCTGATGGCTACACCTTC. Translated, it gives CASSPDSDGYTF.

CDR3 coding DNA: TGTGCCACCCCTTCTAGAGAGGTCACCGGGGAGCTGTTTTTT. Encoded protein: CATPSREVTGELFF. The V and J genes are TRBV19 and TRBJ2-2, with no clear D. The CDR3 consists of 14 residues. CDR1 LNHDA and CDR2 SQIVND come from the germline V gene (reference sequence). V was trimmed by 10 bases and J by 4 bases, leaving 16 bases between them.

The CDR3 region is CASSHHRDRVQEQYF. The CDR3 DNA sequence: TGTGCCAGCAGTCACCACCGGGACAGGGTACAGGAGCAGTACTTC. V is TRBV6-5 and J is TRBJ2-7; 9 bases map to TRBD1. Germline V gene data show CDR1 as MNHEY and CDR2 as SVGAGI. CDR3 size: 15 residues. The ends lost 5 bases at V and 7 bases at J; junction bases unmatched: 12.

This clone was seen many times. The chain carries TRBV27 and TRBJ2-1; 7 positions agree with TRBD2. V was clipped by 4 bases and J by 15 bases; unmatched bases: 18. The CDR3 spans 15 residues. Germline-derived CDR1 and CDR2 are MNHEY and SMNVEV (reference sequence). The CDR3 spells CASSSVFLSREFPFF. The CDR3 region has the DNA TGTGCCAGCAGTTCCGTATTCCTGTCGCGGGAGTTTCCGTTCTTC.

This chain links TRBV18 with TRBJ2-2; the D gene is possibly TRBD2 (6 bases). Germline loops: CDR1 KGHSH, CDR2 LQKENI. The CDR3 runs to 16 residues. Trimming removed 6 bases at V and 3 bases at J, with 17 bases between. The CDR3 DNA sequence: TGTGCCAGCTCCCTGGCTTTGCCGGGGGACACCGGGGAGCTGTTTTTT. Translated, it gives CASSLALPGDTGELFF.

The V call is TRBV19, the J call TRBJ2-2; 14 bases match TRBD2. Trimming cost V 4 bases and J 4 bases; bases outside gene matches: 11. CDR1 LNHDA and CDR2 SQIVND come from the germline V gene (reference sequence). CDR3 length: 19 amino acids. CDR3 in DNA: TGTGCCAGTAGTACTCATCCGGGACTAGCGGGAGTCGGCACCGGGGAGCTGTTTTTT. Encoded protein: CASSTHPGLAGVGTGELFF.

The rearrangement joins TRBV3-1 (or the pseudogene TRBV3-2) to TRBJ1-4; possible D gene TRBD1, 6 bases. Between the trimmed V and J ends, which lost 5 bases and 8 bases, there was a span of 18 bases. This CDR3 is 15 amino acids long. Germline CDR1 is LGHDT and CDR2 is YNNKEL (reference sequence). The CDR3 region is CASSNRGGRQEKLFF. In DNA, the CDR3 is TGTGCCAGCAGCAACCGGGGGGGGCGTCAGGAAAAACTGTTTTTT.

The chain couples TRBV27 to TRBJ1-4; D perhaps matches TRBD1 (6 bases). Germline values: CDR1 MNHEY, CDR2 SMNVEV (reference sequence). The V and J ends lost 5 bases and 2 bases respectively, with 15 bases between them. CDR3 size: 16 residues. CDR3 residues: CASSKSYRVTNEKLFF. The CDR3 DNA sequence: TGTGCCAGCAGTAAATCTTACAGGGTCACTAATGAAAAACTGTTTTTT. Looking up the rest from reference TRBV27 and TRBJ1-4 gives the full variable domain: EAQVTQNPRYLITVTGKKLTVTCSQNMNHEYMSWYRQDPGLGLRQIYYSMNVEVTDKGDVPEGYKVSRKEKRNFPLILESPSPNQTSLYFCASSKSYRVTNEKLFFGSGTQLSVL.

The chain carries TRBV11-2 and TRBJ2-2; possibly TRBD2 for D (5 bases). From germline, CDR1 is SGHAT and CDR2 FQNNGV. The CDR3 sequence is 15 residues long. V gave up 3 bases and J gave up 5 bases, with 13 bases separating them. CDR3 sequence reads: CASSLNSGLTGELFF. The CDR3, as DNA: TGTGCCAGCAGCTTGAATTCTGGACTTACCGGGGAGCTGTTTTTT.

This chain joins TRBV6-2 or TRBV6-3 and TRBJ2-1; maybe TRBD1 (6 bases). This CDR3 is built from 14 residues. The ends were cut back, 3 bases at V and 8 bases at J, with 14 bases in the middle. Germline assignment: CDR1 MNHEY and CDR2 SVGEGT. Here the CDR3 reads CASSYQGLTDEQFF. The CDR3 nucleotides read TGTGCCAGCAGTTATCAGGGGCTAACCGATGAGCAGTTCTTC.

Points on this clone: Other DNA sequences within the sample encode an identical CDR3. The chain couples TRBV12-3 or TRBV12-4 to TRBJ1-5; maybe TRBD1 (5 bases). This CDR3 has 13 amino acids. Trimming stripped 5 bases from V and 4 bases from J, with 9 bases between. CDR3 amino acids: CASSQGSNQPQHF. CDR3 coding DNA: TGTGCCAGCAGTCAGGGTTCTAATCAGCCCCAGCATTTT.

The chain carries TRBV2 and TRBJ2-1; 9 bases match TRBD2. The junction had 3 bases not matched to a gene; V was cut back by 7 bases and J by 8 bases. The CDR3 has 12 residues. The germline V gene encodes CDR1 SNHLY and CDR2 FYNNEI. In DNA form, the CDR3 reads TGTGCCAGCACTAGCGGGATTTATGAGCAGTTCTTC. Its translation is CASTSGIYEQFF.

This chain uses TRBV9 with TRBJ2-7; 11 bases align to TRBD2. The germline V gene has CDR1 SGDLS and CDR2 YYNGEE. CDR3 length: 15 residues. V lost 2 bases, J lost 0 bases, and 1 base stayed unmatched. The CDR3 reads CASSVTSGTSYEQYF. In DNA form, the CDR3 reads TGTGCCAGCAGCGTGACTAGCGGGACCTCCTACGAGCAGTACTTC.

V is TRBV28 and J is TRBJ2-3; a possible D gene is TRBD2 (5 bases). With 3 bases removed from V and 7 bases from J, the gap between germline ends came to 11 bases. CDR1 and CDR2 (germline): MDHEN, SYDVKM. CDR3 length equals 13 residues. CDR3 region: CASSLTHGNTQYF. The CDR3 DNA reads as TGTGCCAGCAGTTTGACCCACGGGAATACGCAGTATTTT. Drawing the rest from reference TRBV28 and TRBJ2-3, the complete variable domain is DVKVTQSSRYLVKRTGEKVFLECVQDMDHENMFWYRQDPGLGLRLIYFSYDVKMKEKGDIPEGYSVSREKKERFSLILESASTNQTSMYLCASSLTHGNTQYFGPGTRLTVL.

This clone was seen ten or more times. The J gene is TRBJ2-7, the V gene TRBV19, with D possibly matching TRBD1 (5 bases). The CDR3 has 13 residues. The V end was cut by 6 bases, the J end by 0 bases, with 9 bases between. Germline assignment: CDR1 LNHDA and CDR2 SQIVND (reference sequence). Here the CDR3 reads CASSTTGSYEQYF. CDR3 coding DNA: TGTGCCAGTAGCACAACAGGCTCCTACGAGCAGTACTTC.

The gene calls are TRBV5-1 and TRBJ1-2, with D possibly matching TRBD1 (5 bases). From germline, CDR1 is SGHRS and CDR2 YFSETQ. This CDR3 is built from 13 residues. Trimming pared 4 bases from V and 2 bases from J, leaving 9 bases between. CDR3 DNA sequence: TGCGCCAGCAGCCGGGGGACCAACTATGGCTACACCTTC. As protein: CASSRGTNYGYTF.

About this clone itself: Other DNA sequences within the sample encode an identical CDR3. The J gene is TRBJ2-7, the V gene TRBV5-4; 7 nucleotides agree with TRBD1. V trimming: 4 bases; J trimming: 4 bases; junction bases outside the gene matches: 8. Germline V gene sequence: CDR1 SGHNT, CDR2 YYREEE (reference sequence). This CDR3 has 14 residues. The CDR3 DNA sequence: TGTGCCAGCAGCCCTCGGGACAGTTCGTACGAGCAGTACTTC. Translating it yields CASSPRDSSYEQYF. Looking up the rest from reference TRBV5-4 and TRBJ2-7 gives the full variable domain: ETGVTQSPTHLIKTRGQQVTLRCSSQSGHNTVSWYQQALGQGPQFIFQYYREEENGRGNFPPRFSGLQFPNYSSELNVNALELDDSALYLCASSPRDSSYEQYFGPGTRLTVT.

The V and J genes are TRBV6-5 and TRBJ1-2, with 9 bases fitting TRBD1. V lost 6 bases, J lost 3 bases, and 5 bases stayed unmatched. The CDR3 is made up of 14 amino acids. Germline CDR1 MNHEY, CDR2 SVGAGI. CDR3 in amino acids: CASRFTGGHYGYTF. CDR3 coding DNA: TGTGCCAGCAGATTCACAGGGGGCCACTATGGCTACACCTTC.

The chain couples TRBV7-2 to TRBJ1-6, with no clear D. With 3 bases removed from V and 3 bases from J, the gap between germline ends came to 9 bases. This CDR3 is built from 15 residues. CDR1 is SGHTA, CDR2 FQGNSA, per germline. The CDR3 DNA sequence: TGTGCCAGCAGCTTGGGCTTGAGCTATAATTCACCCCTCCACTTT. Protein sequence: CASSLGLSYNSPLHF.

This chain connects TRBV19 to TRBJ1-1; the D gene is possibly TRBD1 (6 bases). Trimming left V 6 bases short and J 0 bases short, with 11 bases between. Germline CDR1 and CDR2: LNHDA and SQIVND (reference sequence). The CDR3 has 14 amino acids. The CDR3 bases are TGTGCCAGTAGACTAGGGGGAATGAACACTGAAGCTTTCTTT. Translated: CASRLGGMNTEAFF.

This chain links TRBV6-5 with TRBJ2-7; D perhaps matches TRBD2 (5 bases). The CDR3 runs to 13 residues. V lost 8 bases, J lost 2 bases, and 13 bases lay in between. Germline CDR1 and CDR2: MNHEY and SVGAGI. The CDR3 spells CASAASIAYEQYF. CDR3 nucleotide sequence: TGTGCCAGCGCAGCTAGCATCGCCTACGAGCAGTACTTC.

J is TRBJ2-3 and V is TRBV5-1; 14 bases match TRBD2. In germline, CDR1 is SGHRS, CDR2 YFSETQ. With 2 bases clipped from V and 3 bases from J, the junction kept 5 bases outside the gene matches. The CDR3 sequence is 17 residues long. In DNA form, the CDR3 reads TGCGCCAGCAGCTTAGGACTAGCGGGAGGTTTGACAGATACGCAGTATTTT. It translates to CASSLGLAGGLTDTQYF. Full variable domain (remainder filled in from reference TRBV5-1 and TRBJ2-3): KAGVTQTPRYLIKTRGQQVTLSCSPISGHRSVSWYQQTPGQGLQFLFEYFSETQRNKGNFPGRFSGRQFSNSRSEMNVSTLELGDSALYLCASSLGLAGGLTDTQYFGPGTRLTVL.

V is TRBV7-8 and J is TRBJ2-1; 7 bases agree with TRBD2. J was trimmed by 7 bases and V by 5 bases; bases with no gene match: 8. The length of the CDR3 is 14 residues. Per germline, CDR1 SGHVS and CDR2 FQNEAQ. CDR3 amino acids: CASSPRAGINEQFF. The DNA for the CDR3 is TGTGCCAGCAGCCCCCGAGCGGGAATAAATGAGCAGTTCTTC.

The sample holds a few counts of this clone. The genes are TRBV28 and TRBJ2-7, with 10 bases aligning to TRBD2. Germline CDR1 and CDR2: MDHEN and SYDVKM. This CDR3 spans 15 amino acids. V was clipped by 4 bases and J by 4 bases; unmatched bases: 7. The CDR3 DNA is TGTGCCAGCAGTTACAGCGGGAGGGCCGGATACGAGCAGTACTTC. Amino acid sequence: CASSYSGRAGYEQYF.

This chain connects TRBV6-5 to TRBJ1-1; D is unclear. The CDR3 spans 15 residues. CDR1 is MNHEY and CDR2 is SVGAGI in the germline V gene. V gave up 0 bases and J gave up 3 bases, with 11 bases separating them. Written as DNA, the CDR3 is TGTGCCAGCAGTTACTCGATGTCCGGGGACACTGAAGCTTTCTTT. Its protein is CASSYSMSGDTEAFF.